The 18 T cell receptor beta chains below were found in one sample sequenced in a study of blood T cell repertoires in COVID-19. Profiling relied on immunoSEQ multiplex PCR, and the TCRdb table lists in-frame clones only, not all of them. The data contain 250,000 or so clones, 70% to 90% of them singletons. Sequences were obtained from PBMCs or T cells enriched from blood (not recorded which). These receptors all stem from a woman between 45 and 60 years old who had been exposed to COVID-19.

A note on this clone: Different DNA sequences within this sample yield the same CDR3. The chain links TRBV18 to TRBJ1-3, with a tentative D call TRBD1 (5 bases). V was cut by 3 bases and J by 7 bases, with 7 bases left in between. CDR3 size: 12 residues. Germline V gene data show CDR1 as KGHSH and CDR2 as LQKENI. This CDR3 is CASSPGGNTIYF. The DNA of the CDR3 is TGTGCCAGCTCACCGGGGGGGAACACCATATATTTT.

This CDR3 reads CASSLAPSSPLHF. The DNA of the CDR3 is TGTGCCAGCAGCTTAGCCCCTTCCTCACCCCTCCACTTT. The V and J genes are TRBV7-9 and TRBJ1-6; D not resolved. CDR1 and CDR2 (germline): SEHNR, FQNEAQ (reference sequence). The CDR3 contains 13 residues. With 0 bases removed from V and 10 bases from J, the gap between germline ends came to 7 bases.

This chain uses TRBV29-1 with TRBJ1-1, with D tentatively TRBD1 (6 bases). The V gene's germline CDR1 is SQVTM and CDR2 ANQGSEA. The CDR3 runs to 13 residues. V was clipped by 6 bases and J by 0 bases, with 11 bases between them. The CDR3 region is CSVSRTVNTEAFF. The CDR3 DNA reads as TGCAGCGTCTCCCGGACAGTGAACACTGAAGCTTTCTTT. The variable domain in full, with the rest retrieved from reference TRBV29-1 and TRBJ1-1, is SAVISQKPSRDICQRGTSLTIQCQVDSQVTMMFWYRQQPGQSLTLIATANQGSEATYESGFVIDKFPISRPNLTFSTLTVSNMSPEDSSIYLCSVSRTVNTEAFFGQGTRLTVV.

This chain uses TRBV21-1 with TRBJ2-7; the listed D gene, TRBD1, was not tested against the DNA. TRBV21-1 is listed as a pseudogene. The CDR3 extends over 10 amino acids. CDR3 DNA: TGTGCTCCATGTCCCCACGAGCAGTACTTC. This gives the protein CAPCPHEQYF.

The rearrangement joins TRBV25-1 to TRBJ1-6; D is unresolved. The V end lost 4 bases, the J end lost 5 bases, and 15 bases lay between the germline ends. Looked up from germline, CDR1 is MGHDK and CDR2 is SYGVNS. There are 16 residues in the CDR3. DNA for the CDR3: TGTGCCAGCAGTGCTGGGATAGGACTCCATAATTCACCCCTCCACTTT. Residues: CASSAGIGLHNSPLHF.

This chain connects TRBV11-2 to TRBJ1-3, with TRBD1 as a possible D gene (6 bases). The germline gives CDR1 SGHAT, CDR2 FQNNGV. V was clipped by 8 bases and J by 0 bases, with 20 bases between them. The CDR3 has 17 amino acids. The CDR3: CASARPTGLSSGNTIYF. In nucleotides, the CDR3 is TGTGCCAGCGCCAGGCCGACAGGTCTAAGCTCTGGAAACACCATATATTTT. Full variable domain (rest looked up from reference TRBV11-2 and TRBJ1-3): EAGVAQSPRYKIIEKRQSVAFWCNPISGHATLYWYQQILGQGPKLLIQFQNNGVVDDSQLPKDRFSAERLKGVDSTLKIQPAKLEDSAVYLCASARPTGLSSGNTIYFGEGSWLTVV.

This chain joins TRBV12-3 or TRBV12-4 and TRBJ1-4, with D possibly TRBD1 on 5 matching bases. This CDR3 spans 12 amino acids. Trimming pared 11 bases from V and 10 bases from J, leaving 17 bases between. As DNA, the CDR3 is TGTGCCGCGAAAACCAGGAGGGGAAAACTGTTTTTT. Protein: CAAKTRRGKLFF.

The gene calls are TRBV25-1 and TRBJ1-2, with 12 bases that match TRBD1. With V trimmed by 6 bases and J by 5 bases, 10 bases remained unmatched. Germline V gene lookup returns CDR1 MGHDK and CDR2 SYGVNS. The CDR3 totals 16 residues. Here the CDR3 DNA reads TGTGCCAGCAGGGGACAGGGGGCCCAACCCCTTTATGGCTACACCTTC. This sequence encodes CASRGQGAQPLYGYTF.

This chain links TRBV6-6 with TRBJ1-2; D gene unclear. The CDR3 contains 12 residues. With 8 bases removed from V and 2 bases from J, the gap between germline ends came to 9 bases. CDR1 is MNHNY, CDR2 SVGAGI, per germline (reference sequence). CDR3 in amino acids: CASVAGNYGYTF. The CDR3 bases are TGTGCCAGCGTGGCGGGGAACTATGGCTACACCTTC.

The chain carries TRBV27 and TRBJ2-7; TRBD1 matches at 9 bases. Germline V gene data show CDR1 as MNHEY and CDR2 as SMNVEV (reference sequence). CDR3 length equals 18 residues. Trimming at V came to 3 bases and at J to 0 bases, leaving 12 bases not matched to a gene. The CDR3 DNA is TGTGCCAGCAGTTTCCGGAGATCCGGGACAGGGAGCTCCTACGAGCAGTACTTC. As protein: CASSFRRSGTGSSYEQYF.

J is TRBJ1-5 and V is TRBV18; possibly TRBD1 for D (6 bases). V lost 3 bases to trimming and J lost 1 base, with 7 bases between them. Germline loops: CDR1 KGHSH, CDR2 LQKENI. The CDR3 is 14 amino acids. The CDR3: CASSPGQSNQPQHF. The CDR3 bases are TGTGCCAGCTCACCCGGACAGAGCAATCAGCCCCAGCATTTT.

This chain connects TRBV5-1 to TRBJ2-2, with 14 positions matching TRBD2. This CDR3 region has 17 residues. Germline lookup yields CDR1 SGHRS and CDR2 YFSETQ. Trimming removed 4 bases from V and 5 bases from J; junction bases left unmatched: 7. In DNA, the CDR3 is TGCGCCAGCAGCAGAGAAGGGACTAGCGGGGGAACCGGGGAGCTGTTTTTT. It is translated as CASSREGTSGGTGELFF.

The table lists this clone with a count of one. This sequence joins TRBV6-2 or TRBV6-3 and TRBJ1-2; no firm D call. Trimming took off 6 bases at V and 0 bases at J, with 11 bases between the two ends. The germline CDR1 and CDR2 sequences are MNHEY and SVGEGT. The CDR3 is made up of 14 amino acids. For the CDR3, the DNA is TGTGCCAGCAGCCGGTCGCAGACTAACTATGGCTACACCTTC. Its protein product is CASSRSQTNYGYTF.

V is TRBV4-1 and J is TRBJ2-1; TRBD1 aligns across 7 bases. Germline V gene data show CDR1 as MGHRA and CDR2 as YSYEKL. Trimming removed 4 bases from V and 5 bases from J; junction bases left unmatched: 11. The CDR3 length is 16 residues. The CDR3 DNA is TGCGCCAGCAGCCGAAGGACAGGCCGAGTTGACAATGAGCAGTTCTTC. Translating it yields CASSRRTGRVDNEQFF.

This clone was recorded a few times. The CDR3 protein is CASSLGQGVDTIYF. For the CDR3, the DNA is TGCGCCAGCAGCTTGGGACAGGGGGTGGACACCATATATTTT. The J gene is TRBJ1-3, the V gene TRBV5-1; 9 bases map to TRBD1. Germline CDR1 SGHRS, CDR2 YFSETQ. This CDR3 spans 14 amino acids. J lost 8 bases, V lost 0 bases, and 3 bases had no gene match.

The chain links TRBV2 to TRBJ2-7; tentative D call: TRBD2 (6 bases). V dropped 5 bases and J dropped 3 bases, with 11 bases sitting between them. CDR1 and CDR2 (germline): SNHLY, FYNNEI. The CDR3 is 13 residues long. For the CDR3, the DNA is TGTGCCAGCAGTTGGGACTCCGGCTACGAGCAGTACTTC. Protein sequence: CASSWDSGYEQYF.

Concerning this clone: It is unclear where the CDR3 begins or ends on the DNA, so no DNA is shown, and the CDR3 is as TCRdb lists it. The CDR3 region is CASSSGQAQGKLFF. The chain combines TRBV27 with TRBJ1-4; the DNA was not compared with TRBD1, the D call given in the table. A total of 14 residues make up the CDR3, ends included. CDR1 is MNHEY and CDR2 is SMNVEV in the germline V gene (reference sequence).

This clone was seen a single time. The chain recombines TRBV19 with TRBJ1-1; no reliable D call. The CDR3 sequence is 14 residues long. The germline gives CDR1 LNHDA, CDR2 SQIVND (reference sequence). V was trimmed by 1 base and J by 1 base, leaving 7 bases between them. CDR3: CASSIGRQNTEAFF. The CDR3 DNA is TGTGCCAGTAGTATAGGGCGACAGAACACTGAAGCTTTCTTT.